This TCR beta chain originates from a study of cytomegalovirus exposure and HLA in healthy donors. The PCR ran on 60 Vbeta and 13 Jbeta primers. TCRdb's copy holds only in-frame clones and misses some; the assay was immunoSEQ multiplex PCR. The data show over 130,000 clones, with 82% seen just once and over 2.5% held by the top ten. This CDR3 region has 15 residues. With 6 bases clipped from V and 11 bases from J, the junction kept 12 bases outside the gene matches. CDR1 is SGHTA, CDR2 FQGNSA, per germline. The chain joins TRBV7-2 to TRBJ2-1; 11 bases are a match to TRBD2. The clonotype originates from a male donor in good health and CMV-seronegative. The sequencing sample was made of PBMCs. The CDR3 DNA reads as TGTGCCAGCAGTAGAGGGACTAGCGGCAACGGGAAGCAGTTCTTC. Translation gives CASSRGTSGNGKQFF. Full variable domain (remainder filled in from reference TRBV7-2 and TRBJ2-1): GAGVSQSPSNKVTEKGKDVELRCDPISGHTALYWYRQSLGQGLEFLIYFQGNSAPDKSGLPSDRFSAERTGGSVSTLTIQRTQQEDSAVYLCASSRGTSGNGKQFFGPGTRLTVL.